A single sample gave rise to the 20 T cell receptor beta chains below, sequenced in a study of T cells after posttransplantation cyclophosphamide. The assay was immunoSEQ multiplex PCR, and TCRdb's table has in-frame clones only and misses some. The sample includes around 20,000 clones, around four fifths seen only once; the top ten take under 10%. The sample comprised memory CD4+ T cells sorted from blood. These receptors were taken from a man aged 30 to 45 in good health and a related stem cell transplant donor.

The chain combines TRBV6-5 with TRBJ1-2; tentative D call: TRBD1 (6 bases). CDR1 is MNHEY, CDR2 SVGAGI, per germline. Trimming took 0 bases from V and 4 from J, leaving 12 bases between them. This CDR3 comprises 15 residues. CDR3 DNA sequence: TGTGCCAGCAGTTACTCCAGGGGCGGATCCTATGGCTACACCTTC. It yields the protein CASSYSRGGSYGYTF.

V and J are TRBV15 and TRBJ2-5; D possibly corresponds to TRBD2 (6 bases). CDR1 and CDR2 (germline): LNHNV, YYDKDF (reference sequence). The CDR3 runs 15 residues. V lost 3 bases and J 7 bases, leaving 18 bases between the germline ends. This chain's CDR3 is CATSSGGPTRVTQYF. CDR3 nucleotide sequence: TGTGCCACCAGCAGTGGAGGGCCAACGCGGGTGACCCAGTACTTC. The variable domain in full, with the rest retrieved from reference TRBV15 and TRBJ2-5, is DAMVIQNPRYQVTQFGKPVTLSCSQTLNHNVMYWYQQKSSQAPKLLFHYYDKDFNNEADTPDNFQSRRPNTSFCFLDIRSPGLGDTAMYLCATSSGGPTRVTQYFGPGTRLLVL.

This clone was observed a handful of times. The rearrangement joins TRBV11-2 to TRBJ2-5, with D possibly matching TRBD2 (7 bases). The V gene lost 5 bases and the J gene lost 4 bases, with 17 bases spanning the gap. The length of the CDR3 is 15 residues. The germline gives CDR1 SGHAT, CDR2 FQNNGV. CDR3 bases: TGTGCCAGCAGCACCGATAGGGGAGGGGGAGAGACCCAGTACTTC. It is translated as CASSTDRGGGETQYF. The full variable domain, rest sourced from reference TRBV11-2 and TRBJ2-5, is EAGVAQSPRYKIIEKRQSVAFWCNPISGHATLYWYQQILGQGPKLLIQFQNNGVVDDSQLPKDRFSAERLKGVDSTLKIQPAKLEDSAVYLCASSTDRGGGETQYFGPGTRLLVL.

The J gene is TRBJ2-7, the V gene TRBV19; 7 bases fit TRBD1. This CDR3 is 14 amino acids long. Germline values: CDR1 LNHDA, CDR2 SQIVND (reference sequence). CDR3 bases: TGTGCTCCCCCGACAGGGATTAGCGCCTACGAGCAGTACTTC. Amino acid sequence: CAPPTGISAYEQYF.

V usage is TRBV11-2 and J usage is TRBJ1-6; the match to TRBD1 covers 9 bases. Germline lookup yields CDR1 SGHAT and CDR2 FQNNGV. Trimming cost V 1 base and J 8 bases; bases outside gene matches: 0. The CDR3 runs 14 residues. Here the CDR3 reads CASSLGTGDSPLHF. The CDR3 nucleotides read TGTGCCAGCAGCTTAGGGACAGGGGATTCACCCCTCCACTTT.

The J gene is TRBJ1-4, the V gene TRBV5-8; TRBD1 matches 7 bases. CDR1 is SGHTS and CDR2 is YDEGEE in the germline V gene. CDR3 length: 16 residues. With 5 bases clipped from V and 3 bases from J, the junction kept 10 bases outside the gene matches. CDR3 in DNA: TGTGCCAGCAGGGTGACAGGGCGATCGTCTAATGAAAAACTGTTTTTT. Translated: CASRVTGRSSNEKLFF.

J is TRBJ2-5 and V is TRBV7-3, with 7 bases fitting TRBD1. Germline values: CDR1 SGHTA, CDR2 FQGTGA. This CDR3 contains 15 residues. V shed 5 bases and J 4 bases; nucleotides not matched to a gene: 10. In DNA form, the CDR3 reads TGTGCCAGCAGCCTTGACAGGGCCTTCCCAGAGACCCAGTACTTC. Translation: CASSLDRAFPETQYF.

The rearrangement uses TRBV5-1 and TRBJ2-7, with a tentative D call TRBD1 (6 bases). Trimming cost V 5 bases and J 3 bases, with 12 bases left between them. Per germline, CDR1 SGHRS and CDR2 YFSETQ. The CDR3 sequence is 13 residues long. The DNA for the CDR3 is TGCGCCAGCAGGGCGGCAGGGGACTACGAGCAGTACTTC. This encodes CASRAAGDYEQYF. Full variable domain (outside the CDR3, taken from reference TRBV5-1 and TRBJ2-7): KAGVTQTPRYLIKTRGQQVTLSCSPISGHRSVSWYQQTPGQGLQFLFEYFSETQRNKGNFPGRFSGRQFSNSRSEMNVSTLELGDSALYLCASRAAGDYEQYFGPGTRLTVT.

The rearrangement links TRBV6-5 to TRBJ1-4; 9 bases agree with TRBD1. With V trimmed by 5 bases and J by 5 bases, 6 bases remained unmatched. Germline V gives CDR1 MNHEY, CDR2 SVGAGI. The CDR3 covers 15 residues. The CDR3 DNA follows: TGTGCCAGCAGTCAAAGGACAGGGGAAAATGAAAAACTGTTTTTT. Its protein is CASSQRTGENEKLFF.

The V gene is TRBV27, the J gene TRBJ1-5; 9 bases map to TRBD1. Germline assignment: CDR1 MNHEY and CDR2 SMNVEV (reference sequence). The trim removed 3 bases at V and 5 bases at J, leaving 8 bases unmatched. The CDR3 spans 16 residues. The CDR3 DNA follows: TGTGCCAGCAGTTTTCGCCCGGGACAGGGCGATCAGCCCCAGCATTTT. Translated, it gives CASSFRPGQGDQPQHF.

This clone was found a few times. The chain combines TRBV6-4 with TRBJ2-2; 10 positions match TRBD2. V gave up 5 bases and J gave up 5 bases; unmatched junction bases: 2. The CDR3 extends over 14 amino acids. Germline-derived CDR1 and CDR2 are MRHNA and SNTAGT. CDR3 protein: CASSSGGATGELFF. The CDR3 DNA sequence: TGTGCCAGCAGTAGCGGGGGGGCGACCGGGGAGCTGTTTTTT.

This clone showed up just once. The chain recombines TRBV5-1 with TRBJ2-3; 10 bases match TRBD2. The germline V gene has CDR1 SGHRS and CDR2 YFSETQ. This CDR3 contains 17 residues. V dropped 0 bases and J dropped 3; count of bases not matched to a gene: 7. Written as DNA, the CDR3 is TGCGCCAGCAGCTTGGGATTAAGCGGGGGGGCGACAGATACGCAGTATTTT. Translated: CASSLGLSGGATDTQYF. Using reference TRBV5-1 and TRBJ2-3 for the parts outside the CDR3, the full variable domain is KAGVTQTPRYLIKTRGQQVTLSCSPISGHRSVSWYQQTPGQGLQFLFEYFSETQRNKGNFPGRFSGRQFSNSRSEMNVSTLELGDSALYLCASSLGLSGGATDTQYFGPGTRLTVL.

This clone has only one observation. J is TRBJ2-1 and V is TRBV7-9; D gene uncertain. Trimming removed 1 base from V and 10 bases from J, with 11 bases in between. CDR3 length: 13 amino acids. Germline-derived CDR1 and CDR2 are SEHNR and FQNEAQ (reference sequence). CDR3 region: CASSLELPGEQFF. The CDR3 DNA reads as TGTGCCAGCAGCTTAGAACTCCCCGGGGAGCAGTTCTTC.

The sample holds a few counts of this clone. The V gene is TRBV5-5, the J gene TRBJ2-5, with TRBD1 identical over 8 bases. With V trimmed by 3 bases and J by 1 base, 5 bases remained unmatched. The CDR3 has 15 residues. Germline CDR1 is SGHKS and CDR2 is YYEKEE (reference sequence). The CDR3 region is CASSSNRGVQETQYF. Written as DNA, the CDR3 is TGTGCCAGCAGCTCGAACAGGGGGGTCCAAGAGACCCAGTACTTC.

The chain couples TRBV5-1 to TRBJ2-7, with TRBD1 as a possible D gene (6 bases). Germline CDR1 reads SGHRS; CDR2 reads YFSETQ. The CDR3 is 14 amino acids. V was pared by 4 bases and J by 0 bases, with 11 bases between. DNA for the CDR3: TGCGCCAGCAGCCGACAGGCGCACTCCTACGAGCAGTACTTC. It translates to CASSRQAHSYEQYF.

The chain carries TRBV2 and TRBJ2-3; D might be TRBD1 (5 bases). Per germline, CDR1 SNHLY and CDR2 FYNNEI. There are 14 residues in the CDR3. Trimming removed 6 bases from V and 4 bases from J, with 14 bases in between. This chain's CDR3 is CASSLQGYADTQYF. CDR3 bases: TGTGCCAGCAGCCTCCAGGGTTACGCAGATACGCAGTATTTT.

The chain couples TRBV29-1 to TRBJ2-1; D possibly corresponds to TRBD1 (6 bases). The CDR3 runs to 13 residues. Trimming stripped 6 bases from V and 3 bases from J, with 12 bases between. Germline V gene lookup returns CDR1 SQVTM and CDR2 ANQGSEA. The DNA for the CDR3 is TGCAGCGTAGGACAGAGGGTCTACAATGAGCAGTTCTTC. It yields the protein CSVGQRVYNEQFF.

The V and J genes are TRBV7-6 and TRBJ2-5, with 13 bases that match TRBD2. This CDR3 spans 16 amino acids. Losses at the gene ends were 5 bases for V and 5 bases for J; bases not matched to a gene: 8. Germline CDR1 SGHVS, CDR2 FNYEAQ. The CDR3 DNA reads as TGTGCCAGCAGCCCAACGACTAGCGGGGGGTGGGAGACCCAGTACTTC. It encodes CASSPTTSGGWETQYF.

The chain uses TRBV4-2 and TRBJ1-3; the match to TRBD1 covers 7 bases. Trimming at V came to 0 bases and at J to 1 base, leaving 12 bases not matched to a gene. Germline V CDR1 and CDR2: LGHNA, YNFKEQ. The CDR3 covers 19 residues. The CDR3 DNA sequence: TGTGCCAGCAGCCAAGAAGGGACAGCCTTGGGCAGATCTGGAAACACCATATATTTT. Translated: CASSQEGTALGRSGNTIYF.

DNA of the CDR3: TGCGCCAGCCGAAGGGACACGAACTATGGCTACACCTTC. Translated: CASRRDTNYGYTF. The chain has TRBV5-1 and TRBJ1-2; D possibly corresponds to TRBD1 (6 bases). This CDR3 is 13 amino acids long. Trimming removed 7 bases at V and 2 bases at J, with 12 bases between. Per germline, CDR1 SGHRS and CDR2 YFSETQ.